The entry below gives a single T cell receptor beta chain sequence along with its context. The antigen is undetermined. With baseline, cycle 4 day 1, and cycle 7 day 1 as timepoints, blood was sampled. Profiled with immunoSEQ multiplex PCR; TCRdb holds only in-frame clones, not every one. Seen here are some 17,000 clones, over 75% observed once, and the top ten hold 29%. The record originates from a study of OX40 agonist ivuxolimab in advanced cancers. Overall study results and limits: At doses 0.1 to 3.0 mg/kg, CD4+ and CD8+ clones expanded. CD8+ T cells (on average) carried more expanded clones than CD4+ T cells. Still undetermined is the antigen specificity of the expanded peripheral T cells.

Sample: CD4+ or CD8+ T cells sorted from blood, taken in a trial of the OX40 agonist ivuxolimab. The TCR originated in an adult with an advanced solid tumor such as melanoma, head and neck, liver or kidney cancer.

In nucleotides, the CDR3 is TGTGCCAGCAGCCAAGAGGGTAGTCCCGACGAGCAGTACTTC. Its protein product is CASSQEGSPDEQYF. The chain joins TRBV4-2 to TRBJ2-7; no clear D gene. V shed 0 bases and J shed 5 bases, with 11 bases lying between them. Per germline, CDR1 LGHNA and CDR2 YNFKEQ. This CDR3 is 14 amino acids long.